A selection of T cell receptor beta chains follows, all from one sample in a study of blood T cell repertoires in COVID-19. Assay: immunoSEQ multiplex PCR; the TCRdb copy retains only in-frame clones and omits some. This table has tens of thousands of clones, 60% to 85% appearing once. What was sequenced was peripheral blood. The receptors stem from a human donor in a cohort sampled during active COVID-19. The CDR3 runs from the conserved cysteine through the conserved F or W. Each record gives: D gene, V gene, J gene, clone size, CDR3 protein, CDR3 DNA. A D gene is named only where the DNA matches it firmly. The size field is filled for only some rows; it gives once, few, many or a size class.

TRBD1,TRBV10-3,TRBJ1-5,.,CAISDSADRNQPQHF,TGTGCCATCAGTGATAGCGCGGACAGGAATCAGCCCCAGCATTTT
.,TRBV7-9,TRBJ2-5,.,CASSLVLGEAETQYF,TGTGCCAGCAGCTTAGTCTTAGGGGAGGCAGAGACCCAGTACTTC
.,TRBV7-2,TRBJ1-5,.,CASSLGGGSNQPQHF,TGTGCCAGCAGCTTAGGGGGGGGAAGCAATCAGCCCCAGCATTTT
.,TRBV7-9,TRBJ2-1,.,CASSLVFERASYNEQFF,TGTGCCAGCAGCTTAGTGTTCGAGCGGGCCTCCTACAATGAGCAGTTCTTC
.,TRBV30,TRBJ1-6,.,CAWKQGVNSPLHF,TGTGCCTGGAAACAGGGAGTTAATTCACCCCTCCACTTT
TRBD1,TRBV7-2,TRBJ2-2,.,CASSSTGANAGELFF,TGTGCCAGCAGCTCCACAGGGGCGAACGCCGGGGAGCTGTTTTTT
.,TRBV28,TRBJ2-5,few,CASRAEETQYF,TGTGCCAGCAGGGCGGAAGAGACCCAGTACTTC
.,TRBV6-2/TRBV6-3,TRBJ2-1,once,CASSLRGGGNEQFF,TGTGCCAGCAGCCTCCGAGGGGGGGGCAATGAGCAGTTCTTC
.,TRBV5-1,TRBJ2-1,.,CASSLAPDNEQFF,TGCGCCAGCAGCTTGGCGCCAGACAATGAGCAGTTCTTC
TRBD1,TRBV7-2,TRBJ2-5,.,CASSPGQGAQETQYF,TGTGCCAGCAGCCCGGGACAGGGGGCTCAAGAGACCCAGTACTTC
.,TRBV5-4,TRBJ2-5,.,CASRAGTLQETQYF,TGTGCCAGCAGAGCCGGGACTCTCCAAGAGACCCAGTACTTC
TRBD2,TRBV5-1,TRBJ2-1,.,CASSTGLAGVDEQFF,TGCGCCAGCAGCACCGGACTAGCGGGAGTGGATGAGCAGTTCTTC
.,TRBV9,TRBJ2-7,.,CASSADLATGEQYF,TGTGCCAGCAGCGCTGATCTAGCGACGGGTGAGCAGTACTTC
TRBD2,TRBV7-8,TRBJ2-7,few,CASSPPLRLAGPLPHEQYF,TGTGCCAGCAGCCCCCCTCTACGGCTAGCGGGGCCTCTACCGCACGAGCAGTACTTC
TRBD1,TRBV7-9,TRBJ2-1,.,CASSDGTGVSNEQFF,TGTGCCAGCAGCGATGGGACAGGGGTTTCAAATGAGCAGTTCTTC
TRBD1,TRBV7-8,TRBJ2-7,medium-sized,CASSARTQGAVEQYF,TGTGCCAGCAGCGCAAGGACACAGGGGGCTGTCGAGCAGTACTTC
TRBD1,TRBV5-6,TRBJ1-5,.,CASSQQGNSNQPQHF,TGTGCCAGCAGCCAACAGGGGAATAGCAATCAGCCCCAGCATTTT
TRBD2,TRBV4-2,TRBJ2-1,.,CASSLSGSSHNEQFF,TGTGCCAGCAGCCTTAGCGGGAGTTCCCACAATGAGCAGTTCTTC
TRBD1,TRBV7-2,TRBJ1-3,.,CASSLATGAGNTIYF,TGTGCCAGCAGCTTAGCAACAGGGGCTGGAAACACCATATATTTT
TRBD2,TRBV2,TRBJ2-1,.,CASSGSSGMYNEQFF,TGTGCCAGCAGTGGTAGTAGCGGGATGTACAATGAGCAGTTCTTC
TRBD1,TRBV20-1,TRBJ2-1,.,CSASGQGWNSYNEQFF,TGCAGTGCTAGTGGACAGGGTTGGAACTCCTACAATGAGCAGTTCTTC
.,TRBV9,TRBJ1-5,few,CASSVGPGQPQHF,TGTGCCAGCAGCGTAGGTCCCGGGCAGCCCCAGCATTTT
.,TRBV5-6,TRBJ1-2,.,CASSSSGLDYGYTF,TGTGCCAGCAGCTCTTCCGGGTTAGACTATGGCTACACCTTC
TRBD1,TRBV15,TRBJ1-5,.,CATSRDGRTGDQPQHF,TGTGCCACCAGCAGAGATGGTAGGACAGGGGACCAGCCCCAGCATTTT
.,TRBV19,TRBJ1-5,.,CASSITGNQPQHF,TGTGCCAGTAGTATAACAGGGAACCAGCCCCAGCATTTT
.,TRBV9,TRBJ2-2,.,CASSVGPSANTGELFF,TGTGCCAGCAGCGTAGGTCCTAGCGCGAACACCGGGGAGCTGTTTTTT
.,TRBV6-2/TRBV6-3,TRBJ2-5,many,CASSPGGTGETQYF,TGTGCCAGCAGCCCCGGGGGTACGGGAGAGACCCAGTACTTC
.,TRBV29-1,TRBJ2-1,.,CSVGGPDREQFF,TGCAGCGTTGGGGGGCCGGACCGGGAGCAGTTCTTC
.,TRBV7-2,TRBJ2-1,.,CASSLRGWGLVGDEQFF,TGTGCCAGCAGCTTAAGGGGATGGGGCCTAGTTGGCGATGAGCAGTTCTTC
.,TRBV7-2,TRBJ2-5,.,CASSLISGQETQYF,TGTGCCAGCAGCTTGATTAGCGGCCAAGAGACCCAGTACTTC
.,TRBV25-1,TRBJ2-1,.,CASNQWGVVNEQFF,TGTGCCAGCAATCAGTGGGGGGTTGTCAATGAGCAGTTCTTC
TRBD1,TRBV6-4,TRBJ2-3,few,CASSGGTGGDTQYF,TGTGCCAGCAGTGGGGGGACAGGAGGAGATACGCAGTATTTT
.,TRBV27,TRBJ1-5,.,CASSLSAGSSNQPQHF,TGTGCCAGCAGTTTATCCGCGGGCTCAAGCAATCAGCCCCAGCATTTT
TRBD1,TRBV2,TRBJ1-2,.,CASRTGGGYGYTF,TGTGCCAGCAGGACAGGGGGAGGGTATGGCTACACCTTC
.,TRBV6-5,TRBJ1-1,.,CASSIAREREAFF,TGTGCCAGCAGCATTGCCCGGGAGAGGGAAGCTTTCTTT
TRBD2,TRBV15,TRBJ2-3,.,CATSRDGRGVADTQYF,TGTGCCACCAGCAGAGACGGGCGGGGGGTGGCAGATACGCAGTATTTT
.,TRBV19,TRBJ2-1,.,CASRRRPDEQFF,TGTGCCAGTAGGAGGCGTCCGGATGAGCAGTTCTTC
.,TRBV9,TRBJ1-5,many,CASSVDSGQPQHF,TGTGCCAGCAGCGTAGACAGCGGTCAGCCCCAGCATTTT
.,TRBV2,TRBJ2-4,.,CASSDGNPGGIQYF,TGTGCCAGCAGTGATGGAAACCCCGGGGGCATTCAGTACTTC
.,TRBV9,TRBJ2-7,.,CASSVDGGFSYEQYF,TGTGCCAGCAGCGTAGACGGCGGGTTTTCCTACGAGCAGTACTTC
TRBD2,TRBV28,TRBJ2-1,.,CASSSGTSGIPNEQFF,TGTGCCAGCAGTTCCGGGACTAGCGGGATACCCAATGAGCAGTTCTTC
TRBD2,TRBV6-2/TRBV6-3,TRBJ2-5,few,CASSSHLAGGGTQYF,TGTGCCAGCAGTTCCCATCTAGCGGGAGGGGGGACCCAGTACTTC
.,TRBV28,TRBJ2-7,.,CASRNSGGSSYEQYF,TGTGCCAGCAGAAATAGCGGTGGGAGCTCCTACGAGCAGTACTTC
TRBD1,TRBV5-6,TRBJ1-6,.,CASSSLQGSPLHF,TGTGCCAGCAGCTCTTTACAGGGGTCACCCCTCCACTTT
TRBD2,TRBV7-2,TRBJ2-7,.,CASSLASGSRYEQYF,TGTGCCAGCAGCTTAGCTAGCGGGAGTAGATACGAGCAGTACTTC
TRBD2,TRBV28,TRBJ2-4,.,CASCSTSGTYSIQYF,TGTGCCAGCTGCTCGACTAGCGGGACGTATAGCATTCAGTACTTC
.,TRBV3-1/TRBV3-2,TRBJ2-1,.,CASSQDLVTANEQFF,TGTGCCAGCAGCCAAGATCTAGTGACAGCCAATGAGCAGTTCTTC
.,TRBV2,TRBJ1-1,.,CASSESTLNTEAFF,TGTGCCAGCAGTGAATCGACTCTGAACACTGAAGCTTTCTTT
.,TRBV6-6,TRBJ2-4,.,CASTKPGQIVQYF,TGTGCCAGCACAAAACCAGGACAGATCGTTCAGTACTTC
.,TRBV5-1,TRBJ1-1,.,CASSLGPGRNTEAFF,TGCGCCAGCAGCTTGGGCCCAGGAAGGAACACTGAAGCTTTCTTT
TRBD1,TRBV28,TRBJ2-5,few,CASSLYRGPGETQYF,TGTGCCAGCAGTTTATACAGGGGGCCAGGAGAGACCCAGTACTTC
TRBD2,TRBV9,TRBJ2-3,.,CASSTSGFTDTQYF,TGTGCCAGCAGTACTAGCGGATTCACAGATACGCAGTATTTT
TRBD1,TRBV7-9,TRBJ1-3,.,CASSRDRTGSGNTIYF,TGTGCCAGCAGCCGTGACCGGACAGGCTCTGGAAACACCATATATTTT
.,TRBV6-5,TRBJ1-1,few,CASSYLLRTEAFF,TGTGCCAGCAGTTACCTTCTGAGGACTGAAGCTTTCTTT
TRBD1,TRBV4-1,TRBJ2-2,.,CASSPGQGWTGELFF,TGCGCCAGCAGCCCGGGACAGGGGTGGACCGGGGAGCTGTTTTTT